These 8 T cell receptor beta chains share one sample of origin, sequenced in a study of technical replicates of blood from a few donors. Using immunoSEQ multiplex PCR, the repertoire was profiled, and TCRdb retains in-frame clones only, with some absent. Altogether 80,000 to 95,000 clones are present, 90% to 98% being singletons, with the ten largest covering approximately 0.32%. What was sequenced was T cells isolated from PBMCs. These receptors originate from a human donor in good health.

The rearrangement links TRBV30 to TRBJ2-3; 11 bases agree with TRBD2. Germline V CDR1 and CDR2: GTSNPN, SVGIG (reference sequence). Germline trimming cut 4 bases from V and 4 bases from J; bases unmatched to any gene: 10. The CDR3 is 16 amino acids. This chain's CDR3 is CAWTGLTSGRADTQYF. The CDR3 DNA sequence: TGTGCCTGGACCGGACTTACTAGCGGGAGAGCAGATACGCAGTATTTT.

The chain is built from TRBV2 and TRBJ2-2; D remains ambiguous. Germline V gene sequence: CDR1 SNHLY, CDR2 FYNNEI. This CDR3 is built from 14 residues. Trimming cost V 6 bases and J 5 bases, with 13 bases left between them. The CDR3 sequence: CASRPGDGTGELFF. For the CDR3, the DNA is TGTGCCAGCAGACCCGGTGACGGGACCGGGGAGCTGTTTTTT.

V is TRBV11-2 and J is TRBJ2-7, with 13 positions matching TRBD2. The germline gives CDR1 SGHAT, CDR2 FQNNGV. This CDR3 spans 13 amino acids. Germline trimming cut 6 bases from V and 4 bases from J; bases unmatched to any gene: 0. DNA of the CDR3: TGTGCCAGCAGGGGACTAGCGGGATACGAGCAGTACTTC. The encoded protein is CASRGLAGYEQYF.

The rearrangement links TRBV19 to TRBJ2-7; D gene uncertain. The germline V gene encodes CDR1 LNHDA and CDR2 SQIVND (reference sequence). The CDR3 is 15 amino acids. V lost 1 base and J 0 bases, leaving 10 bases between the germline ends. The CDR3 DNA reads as TGTGCCAGTAGTATAGGCCCCCTTAGCTCCTACGAGCAGTACTTC. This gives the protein CASSIGPLSSYEQYF.

CDR3 in amino acids: CASGGAGGFEQYF. The CDR3 nucleotides read TGTGCCAGCGGAGGGGCGGGAGGCTTCGAGCAGTACTTC. This chain connects TRBV5-4 to TRBJ2-7; 8 nucleotides align to TRBD2. The germline CDR1 and CDR2 sequences are SGHNT and YYREEE (reference sequence). CDR3 length: 13 amino acids. J gave up 6 bases and V 7 bases, and 9 bases lay outside the gene matches.

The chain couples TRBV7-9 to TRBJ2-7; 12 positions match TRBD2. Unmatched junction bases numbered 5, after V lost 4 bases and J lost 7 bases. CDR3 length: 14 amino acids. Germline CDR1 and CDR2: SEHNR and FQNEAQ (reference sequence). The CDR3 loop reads CASSSLAGGWEQYF. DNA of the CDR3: TGTGCCAGCAGCTCGCTAGCGGGAGGGTGGGAGCAGTACTTC.

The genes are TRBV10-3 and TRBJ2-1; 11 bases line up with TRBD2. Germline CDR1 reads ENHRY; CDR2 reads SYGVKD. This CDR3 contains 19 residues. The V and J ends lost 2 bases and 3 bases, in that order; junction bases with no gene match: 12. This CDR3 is CAISEHRLAGGRGYNEQFF. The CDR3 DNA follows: TGTGCCATCAGTGAGCACAGGCTAGCGGGAGGCCGTGGCTACAATGAGCAGTTCTTC.

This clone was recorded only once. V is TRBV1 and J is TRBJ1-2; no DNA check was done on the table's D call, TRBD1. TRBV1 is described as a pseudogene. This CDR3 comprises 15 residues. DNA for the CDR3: TGCACCAGCAGCCTTAGACAGGTTCTTAACTATGGCTACACCTTC. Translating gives CTSSLRQVLNYGYTF.